One sample yielded the 6 T cell receptor beta chains listed below, sequenced in a study of CD8 T cells in ankylosing spondylitis. TCRdb processed the 5' RACE reads anew with MiXCR; each CDR3 protein has one entry. Of 250,000 or so distinct CDR3 sequences in the sample, approximately 11% were seen once. Input material: blood, either unsorted or a sorted T cell fraction (not recorded which). The receptors originated from a male donor with ankylosing spondylitis or in good health (not recorded which).

This clonotype occurred many times. DNA of the CDR3: TGTGCCAGCAGTTACTCGAAGGGGCACGAGCAGTACTTC. Protein: CASSYSKGHEQYF. The chain employs TRBV6-5 and TRBJ2-7; D possibly corresponds to TRBD1 (5 bases). Germline CDR1 reads MNHEY; CDR2 reads SVGAGI. The CDR3 loop spans 13 amino acids. V lost 0 bases to trimming and J lost 5 bases, with 8 bases between them.

This clonotype has at least ten counts. The chain combines TRBV11-2 with TRBJ2-1, with TRBD2 matching 7 bases. The CDR3 contains 20 residues. Germline trimming cut 5 bases from V and 4 bases from J; bases unmatched to any gene: 23. Germline assignment: CDR1 SGHAT and CDR2 FQNNGV. This chain's CDR3 is CASSPYGARRGRVVYNEQFF. CDR3 bases: TGTGCCAGCAGCCCCTACGGGGCTAGACGGGGGAGGGTGGTTTACAATGAGCAGTTCTTC.

This clonotype has ten or more counts. The V call is TRBV20-1, the J call TRBJ1-1; D is possibly TRBD1 (6 bases). The CDR3 runs 15 residues. Germline V CDR1 and CDR2: DFQATT, SNEGSKA (reference sequence). Between the trimmed V and J ends, which lost 3 bases and 3 bases, there was a span of 17 bases. Here the CDR3 reads CSASPADRIDTEAFF. The CDR3 DNA reads TGCAGTGCTAGTCCGGCGGACAGAATCGACACTGAAGCTTTCTTT.

This clonotype came up a few times. The chain joins TRBV12-3 or TRBV12-4 to TRBJ2-2, with 8 nucleotides matching TRBD1. V was clipped by 5 bases and J by 6 bases; unmatched bases: 8. The CDR3 runs to 15 residues. CDR3 protein: CASSTGQGLAGELFF. CDR3 DNA sequence: TGTGCCAGCAGTACAGGACAGGGTTTGGCCGGGGAGCTGTTTTTT.

This clonotype turned up a few times. The chain has TRBV18 and TRBJ1-1; 8 nucleotides line up with TRBD1. Trimming removed 6 bases from V and 6 bases from J; junction bases left unmatched: 9. The CDR3 covers 14 residues. Germline CDR1 reads KGHSH; CDR2 reads LQKENI. CDR3 DNA sequence: TGTGCCAGCTCCCCTGCAGGGGGCGATTCTGAAGCTTTCTTT. Its protein is CASSPAGGDSEAFF.

This clonotype was observed a handful of times. It may be a read error: a sequence one base away is much more abundant. In DNA form, the CDR3 reads TGCGCCAGCAGCTTGGGCGATGAAGCTTTCTTT. It encodes CASSLGDEAFF. The rearrangement links TRBV5-1 to TRBJ1-1; D gene uncertain. The CDR3 is 11 amino acids. From germline, CDR1 is SGHRS and CDR2 YFSETQ. V was clipped by 0 bases and J by 7 bases, with 4 bases between them.